The entry below describes one T cell receptor (beta chain). The data are from a study of blood T cell repertoires in COVID-19. Turning to the study itself: Spain, Italy and the United States supplied samples that represented acute and convalescent COVID-19. T cells, B-cell-depleted T cells, or PBMCs provided the cDNA or gDNA that served as material.

In the original processing: Amplification from reference gene primers served as the basis for estimated nucleated cell counts. The data were produced by immunoSEQ multiplex PCR, yet TCRdb's version contains in-frame clones alone and is incomplete. The DNA was the basis for D and trimming; V, J and clone size are from that table. The sample includes roughly 120,000 clones, approximately 80% seen only once; the top ten take roughly 7.9%. The V gene's germline CDR1 is DFQATT and CDR2 SNEGSKA (reference sequence). The CDR3 spans 11 residues. Between the trimmed V and J ends, which lost 2 bases and 11 bases, there was a span of 12 bases.

The chain combines TRBV20-1 with TRBJ1-1, with unresolved D. Sequenced input: peripheral blood. The TCR originated in a human donor in a cohort sampled during active COVID-19. This CDR3 is CSARNPVQAFF. CDR3 nucleotides: TGCAGTGCTAGAAATCCCGTTCAGGCTTTCTTT.